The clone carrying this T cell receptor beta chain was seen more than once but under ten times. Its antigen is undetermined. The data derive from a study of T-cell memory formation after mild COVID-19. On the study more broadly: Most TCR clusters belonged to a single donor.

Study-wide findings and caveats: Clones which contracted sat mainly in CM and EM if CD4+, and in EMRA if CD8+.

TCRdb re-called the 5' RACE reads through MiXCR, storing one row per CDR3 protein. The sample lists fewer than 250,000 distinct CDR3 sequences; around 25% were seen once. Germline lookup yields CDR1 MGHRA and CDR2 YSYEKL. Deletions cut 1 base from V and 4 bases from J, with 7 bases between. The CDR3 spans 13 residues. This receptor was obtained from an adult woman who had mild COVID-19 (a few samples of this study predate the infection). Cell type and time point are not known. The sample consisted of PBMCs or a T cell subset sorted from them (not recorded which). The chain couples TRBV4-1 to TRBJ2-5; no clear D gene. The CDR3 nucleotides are TGCGCCAGCAGCCAAGCCCTCCCAGAGACCCAGTACTTC. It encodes CASSQALPETQYF.